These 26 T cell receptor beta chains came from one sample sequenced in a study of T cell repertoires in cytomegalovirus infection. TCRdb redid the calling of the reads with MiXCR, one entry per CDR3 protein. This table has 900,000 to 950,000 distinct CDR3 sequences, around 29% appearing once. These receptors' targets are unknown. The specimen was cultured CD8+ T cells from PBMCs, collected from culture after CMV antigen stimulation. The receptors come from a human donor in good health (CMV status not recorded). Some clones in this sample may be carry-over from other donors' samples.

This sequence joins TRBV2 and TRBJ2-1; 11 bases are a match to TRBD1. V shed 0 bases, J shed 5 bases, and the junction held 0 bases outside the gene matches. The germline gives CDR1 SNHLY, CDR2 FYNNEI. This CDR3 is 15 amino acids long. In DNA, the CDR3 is TGTGCCAGCAGTGAAGCGGACAGGGGGCACAATGAGCAGTTCTTC. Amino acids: CASSEADRGHNEQFF.

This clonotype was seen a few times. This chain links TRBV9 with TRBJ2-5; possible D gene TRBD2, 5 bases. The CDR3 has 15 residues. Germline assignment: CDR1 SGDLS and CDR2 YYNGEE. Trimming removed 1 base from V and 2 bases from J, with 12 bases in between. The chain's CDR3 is CASSVRVGGQETQYF. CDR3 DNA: TGTGCCAGCAGCGTACGTGTTGGAGGACAAGAGACCCAGTACTTC.

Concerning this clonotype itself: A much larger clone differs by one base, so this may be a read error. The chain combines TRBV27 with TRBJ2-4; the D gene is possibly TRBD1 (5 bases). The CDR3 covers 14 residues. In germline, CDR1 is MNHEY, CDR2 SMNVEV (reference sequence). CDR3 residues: CASGLSPRVDIQYF. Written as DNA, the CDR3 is TGTGCCAGCGGTTTATCCCCCAGGGTCGACATTCAGTACTTC.

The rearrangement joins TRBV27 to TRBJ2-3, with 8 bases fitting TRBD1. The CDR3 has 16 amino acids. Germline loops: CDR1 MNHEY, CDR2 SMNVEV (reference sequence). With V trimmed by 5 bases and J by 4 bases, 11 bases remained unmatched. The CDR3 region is CASSPRTGKFADTQYF. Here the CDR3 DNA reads TGTGCCAGCAGTCCCCGGACAGGGAAGTTTGCAGATACGCAGTATTTT.

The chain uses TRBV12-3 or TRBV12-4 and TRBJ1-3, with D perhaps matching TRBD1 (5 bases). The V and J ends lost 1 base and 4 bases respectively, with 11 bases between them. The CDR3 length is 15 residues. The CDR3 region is CASSLVAGSGNTIYF. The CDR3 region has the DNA TGTGCCAGCAGTTTAGTAGCAGGGTCAGGAAACACCATATATTTT.

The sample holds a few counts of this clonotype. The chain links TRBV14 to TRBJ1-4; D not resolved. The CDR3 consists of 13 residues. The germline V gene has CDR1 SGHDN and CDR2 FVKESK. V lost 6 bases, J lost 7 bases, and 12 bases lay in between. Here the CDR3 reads CASSPWSGEKLFF. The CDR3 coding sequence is TGTGCCAGCAGTCCTTGGTCGGGTGAAAAACTGTTTTTT.

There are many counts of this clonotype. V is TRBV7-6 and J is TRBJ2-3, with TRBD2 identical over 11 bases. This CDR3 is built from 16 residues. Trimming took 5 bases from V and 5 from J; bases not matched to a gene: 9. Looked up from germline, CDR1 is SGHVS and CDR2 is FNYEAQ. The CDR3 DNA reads TGTGCCAGCAGCGTACTAGCGGGGGAAGTTGGAGATACGCAGTATTTT. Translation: CASSVLAGEVGDTQYF.

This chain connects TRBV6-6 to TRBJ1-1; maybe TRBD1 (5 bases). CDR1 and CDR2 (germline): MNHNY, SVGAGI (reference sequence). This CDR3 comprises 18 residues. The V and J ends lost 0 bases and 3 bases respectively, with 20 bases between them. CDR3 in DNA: TGTGCCAGCAGTTACTCTACTCCCAGGGAGAGGGGCGACACTGAAGCTTTCTTT. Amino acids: CASSYSTPRERGDTEAFF.

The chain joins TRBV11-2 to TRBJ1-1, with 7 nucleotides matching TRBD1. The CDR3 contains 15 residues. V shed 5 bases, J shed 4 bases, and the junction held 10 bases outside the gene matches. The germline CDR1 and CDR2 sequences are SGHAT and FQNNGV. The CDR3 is CASSNRQGAVTEAFF. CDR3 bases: TGTGCCAGCAGCAACCGACAGGGTGCGGTCACTGAAGCTTTCTTT.

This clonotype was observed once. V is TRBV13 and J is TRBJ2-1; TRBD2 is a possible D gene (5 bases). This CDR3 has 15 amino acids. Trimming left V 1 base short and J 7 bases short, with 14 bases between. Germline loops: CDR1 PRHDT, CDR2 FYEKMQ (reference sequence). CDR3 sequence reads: CASSLAGKGRNEQFF. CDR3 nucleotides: TGTGCCAGCAGCTTAGCGGGGAAGGGTCGGAATGAGCAGTTCTTC.

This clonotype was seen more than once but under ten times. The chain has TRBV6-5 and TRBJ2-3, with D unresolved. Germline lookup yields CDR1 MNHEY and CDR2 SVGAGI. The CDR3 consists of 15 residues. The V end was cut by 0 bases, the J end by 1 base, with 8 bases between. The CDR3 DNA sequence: TGTGCCAGCAGTTACTCGAACAGCCGCACAGATACGCAGTATTTT. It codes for CASSYSNSRTDTQYF.

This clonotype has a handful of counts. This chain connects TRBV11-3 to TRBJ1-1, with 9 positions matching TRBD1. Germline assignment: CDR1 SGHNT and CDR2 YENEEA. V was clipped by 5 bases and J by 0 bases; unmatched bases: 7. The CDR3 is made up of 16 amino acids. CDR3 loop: CASSPGTGLLNTEAFF. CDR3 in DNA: TGTGCCAGCAGCCCGGGGACAGGGCTTTTGAACACTGAAGCTTTCTTT.

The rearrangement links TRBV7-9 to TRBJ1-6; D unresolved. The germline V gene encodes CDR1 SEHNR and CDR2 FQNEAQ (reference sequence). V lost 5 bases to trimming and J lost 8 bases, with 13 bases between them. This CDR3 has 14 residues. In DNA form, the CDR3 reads TGTGCCAGCAGCCCCCAAATTGGCCATTCACCCCTCCACTTT. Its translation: CASSPQIGHSPLHF.

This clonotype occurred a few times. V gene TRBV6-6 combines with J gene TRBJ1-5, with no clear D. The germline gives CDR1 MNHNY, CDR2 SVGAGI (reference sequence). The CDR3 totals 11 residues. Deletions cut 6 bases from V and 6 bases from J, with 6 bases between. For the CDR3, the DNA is TGTGCCAGCAGCTCTACTCAGCCCCAGCATTTT. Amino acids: CASSSTQPQHF.

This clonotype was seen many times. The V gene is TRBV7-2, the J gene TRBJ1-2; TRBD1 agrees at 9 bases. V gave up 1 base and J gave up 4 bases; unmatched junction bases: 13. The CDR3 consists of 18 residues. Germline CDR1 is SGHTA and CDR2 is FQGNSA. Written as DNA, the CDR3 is TGTGCCAGCAGCTTAGATGAGGGACAGGGTCTGGAGGGCTATGGCTACACCTTC. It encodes CASSLDEGQGLEGYGYTF.

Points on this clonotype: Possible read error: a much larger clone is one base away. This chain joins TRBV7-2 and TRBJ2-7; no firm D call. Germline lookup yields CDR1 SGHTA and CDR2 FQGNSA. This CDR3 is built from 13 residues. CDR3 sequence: CASSSADSYERYF. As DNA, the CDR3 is TGTGCCAGCAGCTCAGCAGACTCCTACGAGCGGTACTTC.

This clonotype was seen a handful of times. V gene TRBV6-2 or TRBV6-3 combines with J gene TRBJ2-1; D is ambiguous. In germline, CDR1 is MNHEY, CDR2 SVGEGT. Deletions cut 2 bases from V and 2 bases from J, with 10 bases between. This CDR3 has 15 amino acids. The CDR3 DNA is TGTGCCAGCAGTTACAGGGAAGAGGCCTACAATGAGCAGTTCTTC. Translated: CASSYREEAYNEQFF.

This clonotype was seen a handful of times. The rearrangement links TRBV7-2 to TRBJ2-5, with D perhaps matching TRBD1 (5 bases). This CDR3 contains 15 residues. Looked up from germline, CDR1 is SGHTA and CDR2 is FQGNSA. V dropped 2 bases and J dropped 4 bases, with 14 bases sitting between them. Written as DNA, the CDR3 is TGTGCCAGCAGCTTACCAACAGGAGCTGGAGAGACCCAGTACTTC. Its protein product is CASSLPTGAGETQYF. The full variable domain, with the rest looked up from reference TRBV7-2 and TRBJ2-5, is GAGVSQSPSNKVTEKGKDVELRCDPISGHTALYWYRQSLGQGLEFLIYFQGNSAPDKSGLPSDRFSAERTGGSVSTLTIQRTQQEDSAVYLCASSLPTGAGETQYFGPGTRLLVL.

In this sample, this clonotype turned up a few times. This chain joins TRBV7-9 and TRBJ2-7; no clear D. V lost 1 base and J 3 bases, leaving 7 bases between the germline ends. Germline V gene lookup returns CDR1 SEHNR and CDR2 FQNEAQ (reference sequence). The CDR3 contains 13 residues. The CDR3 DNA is TGTGCCAGCAGCTTAGTCAACAGCTACGAGCAGTACGTC. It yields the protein CASSLVNSYEQYV.

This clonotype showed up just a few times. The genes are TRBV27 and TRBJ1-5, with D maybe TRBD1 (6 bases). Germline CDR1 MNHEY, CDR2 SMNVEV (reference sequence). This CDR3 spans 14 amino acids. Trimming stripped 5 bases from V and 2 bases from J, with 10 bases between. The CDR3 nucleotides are TGTGCCAGCAGTAGTGCAGGGGGCAATCAGCCCCAGCATTTT. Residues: CASSSAGGNQPQHF.

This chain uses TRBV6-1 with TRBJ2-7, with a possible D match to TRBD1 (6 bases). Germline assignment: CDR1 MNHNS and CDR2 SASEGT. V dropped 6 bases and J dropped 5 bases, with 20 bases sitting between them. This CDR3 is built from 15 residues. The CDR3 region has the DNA TGTGCCAGCAGCCGAGGAGTGACAGGTAGTAACGAGCAGTACTTC. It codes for CASSRGVTGSNEQYF.

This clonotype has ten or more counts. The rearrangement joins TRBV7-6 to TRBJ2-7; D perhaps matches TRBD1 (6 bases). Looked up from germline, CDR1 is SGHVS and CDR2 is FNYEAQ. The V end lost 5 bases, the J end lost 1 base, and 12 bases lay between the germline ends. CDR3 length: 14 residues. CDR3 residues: CASSPGTLSYEQYF. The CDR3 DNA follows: TGTGCCAGCAGCCCTGGGACATTATCCTACGAGCAGTACTTC. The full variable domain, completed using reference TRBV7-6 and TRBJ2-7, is GAGVSQSPRYKVTKRGQDVALRCDPISGHVSLYWYRQALGQGPEFLTYFNYEAQQDKSGLPNDRFSAERPEGSISTLTIQRTEQRDSAMYRCASSPGTLSYEQYFGPGTRLTVT.

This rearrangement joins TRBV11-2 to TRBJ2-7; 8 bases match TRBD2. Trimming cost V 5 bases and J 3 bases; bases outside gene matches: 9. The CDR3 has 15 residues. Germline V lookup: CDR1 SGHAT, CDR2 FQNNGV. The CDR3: CASSDVAGGNYEQYV. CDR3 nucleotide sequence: TGTGCCAGCAGCGATGTGGCGGGGGGTAACTACGAGCAGTACGTC.

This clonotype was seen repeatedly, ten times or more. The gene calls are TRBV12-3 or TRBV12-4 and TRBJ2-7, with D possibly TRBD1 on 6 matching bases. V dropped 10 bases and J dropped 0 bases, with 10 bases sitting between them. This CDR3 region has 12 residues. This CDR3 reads CATRGSSYEQYF. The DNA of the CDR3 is TGTGCCACCAGGGGTAGCTCCTACGAGCAGTACTTC.

The chain's CDR3 is CASSPGGGGVTPLHF. The CDR3 DNA follows: TGTGCCAGCAGCCCCGGGGGCGGGGGAGTAACTCCCCTCCACTTT. The rearrangement links TRBV7-9 to TRBJ1-6; D possibly corresponds to TRBD1 (6 bases). This CDR3 region has 15 residues. In germline, CDR1 is SEHNR, CDR2 FQNEAQ (reference sequence). The V end was cut by 5 bases, the J end by 13 bases, with 21 bases between.

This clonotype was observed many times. CDR3 sequence: CASSLGRPCETQYF. CDR3 bases: TGTGCCAGCAGCTTAGGACGGCCTTGTGAGACCCAGTACTTC. The chain recombines TRBV7-4 with TRBJ2-5; D is unclear. The CDR3 is made up of 14 amino acids. Germline V CDR1 and CDR2: SGHVT, SQSDAQ. Trimming cost V 1 base and J 5 bases, with 11 bases left between them.